Below are 20 T cell receptor beta chains sequenced from a single sample in a study of shared clonotypes between healthy human individuals. Profiled with immunoSEQ multiplex PCR; TCRdb holds only in-frame clones, not every one. There are some 790,000 clones in the sample; over 55% occur only once, and more than 1.5% lies in the top ten. The sample was memory CD4+ T cells sorted from blood. The subset: CD45RA-negative fraction. The receptors originated from a woman in her twenties or thirties in good health.

The chain combines TRBV28 with TRBJ2-6; maybe TRBD1 (6 bases). Germline V gives CDR1 MDHEN, CDR2 SYDVKM. The CDR3 is 19 residues long. Trimming shortened V by 5 bases and J by 0 bases, and 20 bases separated the two germline ends. This CDR3 reads CASSTPPTGVNSGANVLTF. As DNA, the CDR3 is TGTGCCAGCAGTACGCCGCCGACAGGAGTAAACTCTGGGGCCAACGTCCTGACTTTC.

This chain links TRBV5-4 with TRBJ2-7; D might be TRBD1 or TRBD2, each matching 6 bases. The CDR3 consists of 15 residues. The ends were cut back, 4 bases at V and 0 bases at J, with 14 bases in the middle. Germline values: CDR1 SGHNT, CDR2 YYREEE (reference sequence). The CDR3 DNA is TGTGCCAGCAGCCCCGGGGGCGGGGTCTCCTACGAGCAGTACTTC. Protein sequence: CASSPGGGVSYEQYF.

This clone occurred many times. The chain combines TRBV7-5 with TRBJ2-7; TRBD2, the table's D call, lacks a check against the DNA. TRBV7-5 is given as a pseudogene. The CDR3 totals 16 residues. The CDR3 bases are TGTGTCAGAAGCTTAGCCGGGGAGGGGAGGTCCTACGAGCAGTACTTC. Its protein is CVRSLAGEGRSYEQYF.

The J gene is TRBJ2-6, the V gene TRBV5-4, with 8 bases identical to TRBD1. Trimming at V came to 2 bases and at J to 1 base, leaving 5 bases not matched to a gene. This CDR3 region has 17 residues. The germline V gene has CDR1 SGHNT and CDR2 YYREEE (reference sequence). CDR3 sequence (DNA): TGTGCCAGCAGCTTAGGGACAGGCCCTTCTGGGGCCAACGTCCTGACTTTC. Its translation is CASSLGTGPSGANVLTF.

This rearrangement joins TRBV5-1 to TRBJ1-1; D perhaps matches TRBD1 (6 bases). The CDR3 covers 14 residues. V dropped 4 bases and J dropped 3 bases, with 13 bases sitting between them. Germline V lookup: CDR1 SGHRS, CDR2 YFSETQ. The CDR3 loop is CASSRGQPDTEAFF. For the CDR3, the DNA is TGCGCCAGCAGCCGTGGACAGCCTGACACTGAAGCTTTCTTT.

The DNA of the CDR3 is TGTGCCAGCAGCCCAAGACAGGGGGCATCCTCTGGGGCCAACGTCCTGACTTTC. This encodes CASSPRQGASSGANVLTF. The chain has TRBV14 and TRBJ2-6; 10 bases are a match to TRBD1. The germline CDR1 and CDR2 sequences are SGHDN and FVKESK. V trimming: 4 bases; J trimming: 0 bases; junction bases outside the gene matches: 6. CDR3 size: 18 residues.

The J gene is TRBJ1-5, the V gene TRBV18, with TRBD1 identical over 7 bases. The CDR3 is made up of 13 amino acids. With 5 bases clipped from V and 5 bases from J, the junction kept 3 bases outside the gene matches. Germline CDR1 reads KGHSH; CDR2 reads LQKENI. CDR3 DNA: TGTGCCAGCTCAGAGGGGGCAGATCAGCCCCAGCATTTT. It translates to CASSEGADQPQHF. Full variable domain (rest looked up from reference TRBV18 and TRBJ1-5): NAGVMQNPRHLVRRRGQEARLRCSPMKGHSHVYWYRQLPEEGLKFMVYLQKENIIDESGMPKERFSAEFPKEGPSILRIQQVVRGDSAAYFCASSEGADQPQHFGDGTRLSIL.

V is TRBV18 and J is TRBJ1-2, with TRBD1 matching 7 bases. CDR3 length equals 13 residues. With 3 bases clipped from V and 6 bases from J, the junction kept 4 bases outside the gene matches. Germline assignment: CDR1 KGHSH and CDR2 LQKENI. DNA for the CDR3: TGTGCCAGCTCACCTGGGACAGAAAATGGCTACACCTTC. Its translation: CASSPGTENGYTF.

This clone was observed a few times. This sequence joins TRBV19 and TRBJ1-4; D is uncertain. Germline V CDR1 and CDR2: LNHDA, SQIVND (reference sequence). CDR3 length: 13 residues. Trimming removed 6 bases at V and 7 bases at J, with 12 bases between. CDR3 sequence reads: CASRTFGPEKLFF. Here the CDR3 DNA reads TGTGCCAGTAGAACCTTCGGTCCTGAAAAACTGTTTTTT. The variable domain in full, completed from reference TRBV19 and TRBJ1-4, reads DGGITQSPKYLFRKEGQNVTLSCEQNLNHDAMYWYRQDPGQGLRLIYYSQIVNDFQKGDIAEGYSVSREKKESFPLTVTSAQKNPTAFYLCASRTFGPEKLFFGSGTQLSVL.

This rearrangement joins TRBV7-3 to TRBJ1-1; no definite D call. V was trimmed by 3 bases and J by 5 bases, leaving 16 bases between them. The CDR3 covers 15 residues. Germline lookup yields CDR1 SGHTA and CDR2 FQGTGA. DNA of the CDR3: TGTGCCAGCAGCTTGGCCGGCGCGGACGCGACTGAAGCTTTCTTT. This sequence encodes CASSLAGADATEAFF.

This chain uses TRBV28 with TRBJ2-7, with 11 bases aligning to TRBD1. The germline gives CDR1 MDHEN, CDR2 SYDVKM. The CDR3 extends over 15 amino acids. J was trimmed by 4 bases and V by 8 bases; bases with no gene match: 10. The CDR3 DNA follows: TGTGCCAGCGACAAATCCGGGACAGGGGGTTACGAGCAGTACTTC. This encodes CASDKSGTGGYEQYF.

This chain's CDR3 is CASSLDPGLAGGAYEQYF. The CDR3 nucleotides read TGCGCCAGCAGCCTGGACCCGGGACTAGCGGGAGGGGCCTACGAGCAGTACTTC. The V gene is TRBV5-1, the J gene TRBJ2-7, with 16 nucleotides matching TRBD2. V dropped 4 bases and J dropped 2; count of bases not matched to a gene: 9. The CDR3 runs 18 residues. Germline V gives CDR1 SGHRS, CDR2 YFSETQ. Full variable domain (remainder filled in from reference TRBV5-1 and TRBJ2-7): KAGVTQTPRYLIKTRGQQVTLSCSPISGHRSVSWYQQTPGQGLQFLFEYFSETQRNKGNFPGRFSGRQFSNSRSEMNVSTLELGDSALYLCASSLDPGLAGGAYEQYFGPGTRLTVT.

With respect to this clone: This same CDR3 is encoded by further DNA sequences in the sample. The V gene is TRBV2, the J gene TRBJ2-3; TRBD2 agrees at 9 bases. V was clipped by 5 bases and J by 1 base; unmatched bases: 4. The length of the CDR3 is 15 residues. Germline values: CDR1 SNHLY, CDR2 FYNNEI. The CDR3 loop reads CASSPRTSGTDTQYF. CDR3 coding DNA: TGTGCCAGCAGTCCCCGGACTAGCGGCACAGATACGCAGTATTTT.

The chain joins TRBV18 to TRBJ2-1; 12 bases align to TRBD2. This CDR3 comprises 17 residues. The V segment lost 3 bases and the J segment 4 bases; nucleotides outside the gene matches: 7. The germline CDR1 and CDR2 sequences are KGHSH and LQKENI. The CDR3 DNA reads TGTGCCAGCTCACCTTTCATGACTAGCGGGAGATACAATGAGCAGTTCTTC. It yields the protein CASSPFMTSGRYNEQFF.

This clone was found a few times. The V call is TRBV7-9, the J call TRBJ1-1; no definite D call. Trimming removed 5 bases at V and 5 bases at J, with 15 bases between. CDR1 is SEHNR and CDR2 is FQNEAQ in the germline V gene (reference sequence). The CDR3 sequence is 14 residues long. The CDR3 reads CASSPSTRGTEAFF. The CDR3 DNA reads as TGTGCCAGCAGCCCCTCGACGCGGGGTACTGAAGCTTTCTTT.

This clone was counted a single time. CDR3: CASSLVVNQPQHF. The CDR3 region has the DNA TGTGCCAGCAGCTTAGTTGTTAATCAGCCCCAGCATTTT. This sequence joins TRBV5-8 and TRBJ1-5; no reliable D call. This CDR3 comprises 13 residues. Germline V lookup: CDR1 SGHTS, CDR2 YDEGEE. The V gene lost 2 bases and the J gene lost 4 bases, with 7 bases spanning the gap.

This rearrangement joins TRBV25-1 to TRBJ1-4, with 8 bases that match TRBD1. V was pared by 1 base and J by 8 bases, with 12 bases of the junction left unmatched. The CDR3 contains 17 residues. Looked up from germline, CDR1 is MGHDK and CDR2 is SYGVNS. The CDR3 reads CASSESNSQGAGEKLFF. CDR3 sequence (DNA): TGTGCCAGCAGTGAATCAAATTCCCAGGGGGCCGGAGAAAAACTGTTTTTT.

This sequence joins TRBV11-2 and TRBJ2-7; 7 bases are shared with TRBD2. The junction had 6 bases not matched to a gene; V was cut back by 3 bases and J by 4 bases. Germline V gene data show CDR1 as SGHAT and CDR2 as FQNNGV. This CDR3 is 14 amino acids long. The CDR3 region has the DNA TGTGCCAGCAGCTTGGCGGGAGCTAGGTACGAGCAGTACTTC. Protein sequence: CASSLAGARYEQYF.

This clone was counted only a few times. V gene TRBV2 combines with J gene TRBJ2-7, with D possibly TRBD1 on 6 matching bases. This CDR3 comprises 12 residues. V lost 6 bases to trimming and J lost 2 bases, with 8 bases between them. CDR1 is SNHLY, CDR2 FYNNEI, per germline. CDR3 nucleotide sequence: TGTGCCAGCAGACAGGGAACCTACGAGCAGTACTTC. Amino acids: CASRQGTYEQYF.

Only one count was recorded for this clone. This chain connects TRBV30 to TRBJ1-3, with D uncertain. The CDR3 is 15 residues long. The germline V gene has CDR1 GTSNPN and CDR2 SVGIG (reference sequence). V was pared by 0 bases and J by 0 bases, with 9 bases between. The CDR3, as DNA: TGTGCCTGGAGTGTACAAGGGAACTCTGGAAACACCATATATTTT. The encoded protein is CAWSVQGNSGNTIYF.